This is a list of T cell receptor beta chains from one sample in a study of post-analysis software for immune sequencing data. In TCRdb, the PCR reads were re-called with MiXCR into one record per CDR3 protein. The repertoire holds 430,000 or so distinct CDR3 sequences, with 30% to 45% as singletons. The sample was blood. These receptors came from a girl aged 2-10 years with multiple sclerosis. The CDR3 runs from the conserved cysteine through the conserved F or W. Fields, in order: CDR3 length, D gene, J gene, clone size, V gene, CDR3 protein, CDR3 DNA. The D gene is left open where the match is weak. A row's size may be missing; if present it is once, few, many or a size class.

length: 14; D: NA; J: TRBJ2-7; size: NA; V: TRBV7-2; CDR3: CASSLAVTAYEQYF; DNA: TGTGCCAGCAGCTTAGCTGTGACCGCGTACGAGCAGTACTTC
length: 14; D: NA; J: TRBJ2-1; size: NA; V: TRBV20-1; CDR3: CSAHRPTGDNEQFF; DNA: TGCAGTGCGCACCGACCCACCGGGGACAATGAGCAGTTCTTC
length: 15; D: NA; J: TRBJ1-6; size: NA; V: TRBV27; CDR3: CASSLGVDGRGPLHF; DNA: TGTGCCAGCAGTTTAGGAGTCGACGGACGGGGGCCCCTCCACTTT
length: 15; D: TRBD1; J: TRBJ2-1; size: few; V: TRBV14; CDR3: CASSPGTGPFNEQFF; DNA: TGTGCCAGCAGCCCCGGGACAGGGCCCTTCAATGAGCAGTTCTTC
length: 15; D: NA; J: TRBJ1-6; size: few; V: TRBV4-1; CDR3: CASSQGRLNNSPLHF; DNA: TGCGCCAGCAGCCAGGGCCGTTTAAATAATTCACCCCTCCACTTT
length: 12; D: NA; J: TRBJ2-5; size: NA; V: TRBV18; CDR3: CASSPIRETQYF; DNA: TGTGCCAGCTCTCCTATCCGAGAGACCCAGTACTTC
length: 15; D: NA; J: TRBJ2-5; size: NA; V: TRBV7-2; CDR3: CASSLKGQQQETQYF; DNA: TGTGCCAGCAGCTTAAAGGGCCAGCAACAAGAGACCCAGTACTTC
length: 13; D: NA; J: TRBJ2-3; size: few; V: TRBV7-2; CDR3: CASSNLVTDTQYF; DNA: TGTGCCAGCAGCAACTTAGTCACAGATACGCAGTATTTT
length: 13; D: NA; J: TRBJ2-5; size: few; V: TRBV6-1; CDR3: CASSDRWRGTQYF; DNA: TGTGCCAGCAGCGACAGATGGCGAGGGACCCAGTACTTC
length: 13; D: TRBD2; J: TRBJ2-1; size: once; V: TRBV5-5; CDR3: CASSRLAGNERFF; DNA: TGTGCCAGCAGCCGACTAGCGGGCAATGAGCGGTTCTTC
length: 14; D: NA; J: TRBJ2-3; size: NA; V: TRBV12-3/TRBV12-4; CDR3: CASGRDSPQDTQYF; DNA: TGTGCCAGCGGTAGGGACTCACCACAGGATACGCAGTATTTT
length: 14; D: TRBD1; J: TRBJ2-1; size: few; V: TRBV5-1; CDR3: CASRRTGDYNEQFF; DNA: TGCGCCAGTCGCCGGACAGGGGACTACAATGAGCAGTTCTTC
length: 14; D: NA; J: TRBJ1-1; size: NA; V: TRBV21-1; CDR3: CASSVQGIGTEAFF; DNA: TGTGCCAGCAGCGTGCAGGGGATCGGGACTGAAGCTTTCTTT
length: 14; D: NA; J: TRBJ2-1; size: NA; V: TRBV20-1; CDR3: CSALPGSSYNEQFF; DNA: TGCAGTGCCCTACCAGGGAGTTCCTACAATGAGCAGTTCTTC
length: 13; D: TRBD2; J: TRBJ2-1; size: NA; V: TRBV29-1; CDR3: CSGGTSFYNEQFF; DNA: TGCAGCGGAGGGACTAGCTTCTACAATGAGCAGTTCTTC
length: 14; D: NA; J: TRBJ2-3; size: NA; V: TRBV29-1; CDR3: CSAGGESPTNTQYF; DNA: TGCAGCGCCGGCGGCGAGAGTCCCACTAATACGCAGTATTTT
length: 13; D: TRBD1; J: TRBJ1-6; size: NA; V: TRBV29-1; CDR3: CSVRTGERSPLHF; DNA: TGCAGCGTTCGGACAGGAGAACGTTCACCCCTCCACTTT
length: 11; D: NA; J: TRBJ1-2; size: NA; V: TRBV12-3/TRBV12-4; CDR3: CASKDYYGYTF; DNA: TGTGCCAGCAAGGACTACTATGGCTACACCTTC
length: 15; D: NA; J: TRBJ1-1; size: once; V: TRBV20-1; CDR3: CSARGQYMRATEAFF; DNA: TGCAGTGCTAGAGGTCAGTATATGAGGGCCACTGAAGCTTTCTTT
length: 16; D: TRBD1; J: TRBJ2-1; size: few; V: TRBV29-1; CDR3: CSTIKGGTGAYNEQFF; DNA: TGCAGCACCATCAAAGGGGGGACAGGGGCTTACAATGAGCAGTTCTTC
length: 14; D: NA; J: TRBJ2-3; size: few; V: TRBV7-2; CDR3: CASSLWISTDTQYF; DNA: TGTGCCAGCAGCTTATGGATTTCCACAGATACGCAGTATTTT
length: 16; D: TRBD1; J: TRBJ2-1; size: NA; V: TRBV29-1; CDR3: CSVVQGPSISYNEQFF; DNA: TGCAGCGTTGTACAGGGGCCATCGATCTCTTACAATGAGCAGTTCTTC
length: 12; D: NA; J: TRBJ2-7; size: NA; V: TRBV28; CDR3: CASSRSRYEQYF; DNA: TGTGCCAGCAGCCGAAGCCGCTACGAGCAGTACTTC
length: 15; D: NA; J: TRBJ2-5; size: NA; V: TRBV18; CDR3: CASSLTTGNPETQYF; DNA: TGTGCCAGCTCACTTACAACAGGGAATCCAGAGACCCAGTACTTC
length: 18; D: TRBD2; J: TRBJ2-1; size: NA; V: TRBV3-1; CDR3: CASSQVYSGGGLYNEQFF; DNA: TGTGCCAGCAGCCAAGTTTATTCGGGGGGGGGATTATACAATGAGCAGTTCTTC
length: 14; D: NA; J: TRBJ1-2; size: NA; V: TRBV6-2/TRBV6-3; CDR3: CASSQGGTNYGYTF; DNA: TGTGCCAGCAGCCAAGGGGGGACGAACTATGGCTACACCTTC
length: 16; D: NA; J: TRBJ2-7; size: NA; V: TRBV27; CDR3: CASSLRSQRSPYEQYF; DNA: TGTGCCAGCAGTTTACGTTCACAGCGGAGCCCCTACGAGCAGTACTTC
length: 13; D: TRBD1; J: TRBJ2-1; size: few; V: TRBV6-2/TRBV6-3; CDR3: CASSGTDYDEQFF; DNA: TGTGCCAGCTCCGGGACAGATTACGATGAGCAGTTCTTC
length: 13; D: TRBD1; J: TRBJ1-1; size: NA; V: TRBV7-9; CDR3: CASSEQGESEAFF; DNA: TGTGCCAGCAGCGAACAGGGGGAATCTGAAGCTTTCTTT
length: 12; D: NA; J: TRBJ2-7; size: NA; V: TRBV12-3/TRBV12-4; CDR3: CASRADGPEQYF; DNA: TGTGCCAGCAGAGCCGACGGGCCCGAGCAGTACTTC
length: 15; D: NA; J: TRBJ1-4; size: few; V: TRBV4-1; CDR3: CASSQESATNEKLFF; DNA: TGCGCCAGCAGCCAAGAAAGCGCAACTAATGAAAAACTGTTTTTT
length: 14; D: NA; J: TRBJ2-7; size: NA; V: TRBV28; CDR3: CAGRSYSGGDEQYF; DNA: TGTGCCGGCAGAAGCTACTCCGGAGGGGACGAGCAGTACTTC
length: 14; D: NA; J: TRBJ2-7; size: NA; V: TRBV28; CDR3: CASRQYGLSYEQYF; DNA: TGTGCCAGCAGACAGTACGGACTCTCCTACGAGCAGTACTTC
length: 14; D: NA; J: TRBJ1-2; size: NA; V: TRBV4-1; CDR3: CASSQDQVNYGYTF; DNA: TGCGCCAGCAGCCAAGACCAAGTTAACTATGGCTACACCTTC
length: 12; D: NA; J: TRBJ2-7; size: few; V: TRBV3-1; CDR3: CASSHGEDEQYF; DNA: TGTGCCAGCAGCCACGGAGAGGATGAGCAGTACTTC
length: 13; D: TRBD1; J: TRBJ1-2; size: few; V: TRBV5-6; CDR3: CASSAGQGDGYTF; DNA: TGTGCCAGCAGCGCGGGACAGGGAGATGGCTACACCTTC
length: 14; D: TRBD1; J: TRBJ1-2; size: few; V: TRBV24-1; CDR3: CATSAGQGAYGYTF; DNA: TGTGCCACCAGTGCGGGACAGGGCGCCTATGGCTACACCTTC
length: 15; D: NA; J: TRBJ2-7; size: NA; V: TRBV20-1; CDR3: CSARSHGTSVHEQYF; DNA: TGCAGTGCTAGATCACACGGGACAAGTGTACACGAGCAGTACTTC
length: 13; D: NA; J: TRBJ1-6; size: NA; V: TRBV29-1; CDR3: CSAASQEDSPLHF; DNA: TGCAGCGCTGCCAGCCAGGAGGATTCACCCCTCCACTTT
length: 15; D: NA; J: TRBJ2-1; size: NA; V: TRBV2; CDR3: CASRRGTTSYNEQFF; DNA: TGTGCCAGCAGGAGGGGGACTACCTCCTACAATGAGCAGTTCTTC
length: 16; D: NA; J: TRBJ2-1; size: NA; V: TRBV4-2; CDR3: CASSQEAGSSYNEQFF; DNA: TGTGCCAGCAGCCAAGAGGCCGGGAGCTCCTACAATGAGCAGTTCTTC
length: 13; D: NA; J: TRBJ1-1; size: NA; V: TRBV29-1; CDR3: CSVGPWEDTEAFF; DNA: TGCAGCGTTGGCCCTTGGGAGGACACTGAAGCTTTCTTT